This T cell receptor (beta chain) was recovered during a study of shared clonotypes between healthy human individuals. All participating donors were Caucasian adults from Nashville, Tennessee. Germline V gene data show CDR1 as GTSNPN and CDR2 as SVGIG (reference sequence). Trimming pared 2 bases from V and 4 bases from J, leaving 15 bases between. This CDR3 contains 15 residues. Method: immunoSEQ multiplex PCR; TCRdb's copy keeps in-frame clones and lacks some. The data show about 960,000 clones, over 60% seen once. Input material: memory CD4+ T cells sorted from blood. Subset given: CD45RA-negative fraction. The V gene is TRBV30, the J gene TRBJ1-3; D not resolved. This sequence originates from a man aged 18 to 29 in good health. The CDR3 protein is CAWSLGWTGGNTIYF. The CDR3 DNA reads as TGTGCCTGGAGTTTAGGTTGGACGGGGGGAAACACCATATATTTT. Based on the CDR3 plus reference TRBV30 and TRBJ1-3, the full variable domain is SQTIHQWPATLVQPVGSPLSLECTVEGTSNPNLYWYRQAAGRGLQLLFYSVGIGQISSEVPQNLSASRPQDRQFILSSKKLLLSDSGFYLCAWSLGWTGGNTIYFGEGSWLTVV.